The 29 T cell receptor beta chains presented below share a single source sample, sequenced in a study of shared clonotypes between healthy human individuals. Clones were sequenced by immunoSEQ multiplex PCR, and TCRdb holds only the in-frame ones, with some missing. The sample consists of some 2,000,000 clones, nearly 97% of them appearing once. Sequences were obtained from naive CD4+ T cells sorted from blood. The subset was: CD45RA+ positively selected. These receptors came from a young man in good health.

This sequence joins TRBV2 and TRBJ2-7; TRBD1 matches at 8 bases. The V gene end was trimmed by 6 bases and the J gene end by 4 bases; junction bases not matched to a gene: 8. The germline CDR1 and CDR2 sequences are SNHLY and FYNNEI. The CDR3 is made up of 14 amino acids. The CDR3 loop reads CASRWGQDTYEQYF. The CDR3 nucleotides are TGTGCCAGCAGGTGGGGACAGGATACATACGAGCAGTACTTC. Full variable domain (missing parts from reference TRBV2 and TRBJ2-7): EPEVTQTPSHQVTQMGQEVILRCVPISNHLYFYWYRQILGQKVEFLVSFYNNEISEKSEIFDDQFSVERPDGSNFTLKIRSTKLEDSAMYFCASRWGQDTYEQYFGPGTRLTVT.

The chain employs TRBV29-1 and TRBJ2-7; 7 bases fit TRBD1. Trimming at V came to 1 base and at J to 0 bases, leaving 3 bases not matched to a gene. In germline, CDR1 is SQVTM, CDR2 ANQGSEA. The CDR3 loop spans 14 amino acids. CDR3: CSVEVRGNSYEQYF. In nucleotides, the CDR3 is TGCAGCGTTGAAGTCAGGGGGAACTCCTACGAGCAGTACTTC.

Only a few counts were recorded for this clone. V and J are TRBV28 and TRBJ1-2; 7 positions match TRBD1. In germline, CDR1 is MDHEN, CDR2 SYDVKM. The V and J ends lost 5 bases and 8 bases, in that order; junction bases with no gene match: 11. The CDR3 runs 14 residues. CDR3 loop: CASSHRGRREGYTF. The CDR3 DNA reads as TGTGCCAGCAGTCACAGGGGTCGGAGAGAAGGCTACACCTTC.

The CDR3 nucleotides read TGTGCCAGCAGGGCCTATTTCGGACAGGGTCAAGAGACCCAGTACTTC. Translating gives CASRAYFGQGQETQYF. V gene TRBV2 combines with J gene TRBJ2-5; 8 nucleotides agree with TRBD1. Germline values: CDR1 SNHLY, CDR2 FYNNEI. CDR3 size: 16 residues. V trimming: 6 bases; J trimming: 2 bases; junction bases outside the gene matches: 11.

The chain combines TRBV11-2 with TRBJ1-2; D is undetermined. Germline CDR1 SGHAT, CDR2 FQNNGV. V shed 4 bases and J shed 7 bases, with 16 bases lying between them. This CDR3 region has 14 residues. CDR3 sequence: CASSSGQNGGGYTF. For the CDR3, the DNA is TGTGCCAGCAGCTCTGGTCAGAACGGTGGTGGCTACACCTTC. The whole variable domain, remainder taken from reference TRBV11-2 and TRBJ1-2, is EAGVAQSPRYKIIEKRQSVAFWCNPISGHATLYWYQQILGQGPKLLIQFQNNGVVDDSQLPKDRFSAERLKGVDSTLKIQPAKLEDSAVYLCASSSGQNGGGYTFGSGTRLTVV.

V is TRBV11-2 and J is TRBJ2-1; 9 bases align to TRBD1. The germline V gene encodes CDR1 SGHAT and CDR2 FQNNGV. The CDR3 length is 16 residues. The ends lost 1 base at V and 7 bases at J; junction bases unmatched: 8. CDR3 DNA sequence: TGTGCCAGCAGCTTAGGTCCGACAGGGGGTCAAAATGAGCAGTTCTTC. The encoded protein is CASSLGPTGGQNEQFF. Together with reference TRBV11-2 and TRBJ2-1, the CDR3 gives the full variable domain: EAGVAQSPRYKIIEKRQSVAFWCNPISGHATLYWYQQILGQGPKLLIQFQNNGVVDDSQLPKDRFSAERLKGVDSTLKIQPAKLEDSAVYLCASSLGPTGGQNEQFFGPGTRLTVL.

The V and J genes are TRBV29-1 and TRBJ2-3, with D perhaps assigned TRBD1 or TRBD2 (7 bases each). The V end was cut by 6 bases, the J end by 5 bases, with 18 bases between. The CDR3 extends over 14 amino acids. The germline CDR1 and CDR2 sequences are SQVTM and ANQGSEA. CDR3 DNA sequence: TGCAGCGTCGGGCAGGGGGGGCCCCTAGATACGCAGTATTTT. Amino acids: CSVGQGGPLDTQYF.

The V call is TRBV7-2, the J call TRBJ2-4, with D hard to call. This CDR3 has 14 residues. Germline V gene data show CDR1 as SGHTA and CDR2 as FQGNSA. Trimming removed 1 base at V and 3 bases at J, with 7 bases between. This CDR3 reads CASSLDYDKNIQYF. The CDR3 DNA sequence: TGTGCCAGCAGCTTAGACTATGACAAAAACATTCAGTACTTC.

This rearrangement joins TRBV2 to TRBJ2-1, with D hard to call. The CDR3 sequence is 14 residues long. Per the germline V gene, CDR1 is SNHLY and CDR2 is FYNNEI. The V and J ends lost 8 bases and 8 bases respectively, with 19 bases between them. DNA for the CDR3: TGTGCCAGCCGAATAGGGTTCGATGGTTATGAGCAGTTCTTC. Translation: CASRIGFDGYEQFF.

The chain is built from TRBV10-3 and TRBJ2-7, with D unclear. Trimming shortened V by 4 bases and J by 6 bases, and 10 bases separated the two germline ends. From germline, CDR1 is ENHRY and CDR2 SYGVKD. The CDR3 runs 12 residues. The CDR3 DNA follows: TGTGCCATCAGTGGGCAAACCAGCGAGCAGTACTTC. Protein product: CAISGQTSEQYF.

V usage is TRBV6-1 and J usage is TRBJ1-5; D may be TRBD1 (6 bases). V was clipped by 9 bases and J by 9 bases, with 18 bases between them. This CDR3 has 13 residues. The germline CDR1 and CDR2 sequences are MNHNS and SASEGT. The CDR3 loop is CASVEALRGPQHF. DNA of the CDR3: TGTGCCAGTGTCGAGGCCCTCAGGGGGCCCCAGCATTTT.

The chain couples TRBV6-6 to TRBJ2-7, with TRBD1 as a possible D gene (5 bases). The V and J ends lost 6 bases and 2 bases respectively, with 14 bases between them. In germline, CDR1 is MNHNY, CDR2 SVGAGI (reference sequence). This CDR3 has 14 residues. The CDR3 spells CASSRVLTPYEQYF. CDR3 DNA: TGTGCCAGCAGCAGGGTCCTTACCCCCTACGAGCAGTACTTC.

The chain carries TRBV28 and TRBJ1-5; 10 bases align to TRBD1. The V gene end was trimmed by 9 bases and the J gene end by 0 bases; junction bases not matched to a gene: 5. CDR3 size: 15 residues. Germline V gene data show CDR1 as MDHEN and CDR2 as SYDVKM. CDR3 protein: CARWDRGDSNQPQHF. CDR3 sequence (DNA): TGTGCCAGATGGGACAGGGGAGATAGCAATCAGCCCCAGCATTTT.

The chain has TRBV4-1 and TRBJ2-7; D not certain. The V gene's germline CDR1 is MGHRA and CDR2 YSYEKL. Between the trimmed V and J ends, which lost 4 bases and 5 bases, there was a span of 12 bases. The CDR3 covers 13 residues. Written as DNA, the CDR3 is TGCGCCAGCAGCCTCACCTCCTGGGACGAGCAGTACTTC. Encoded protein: CASSLTSWDEQYF.

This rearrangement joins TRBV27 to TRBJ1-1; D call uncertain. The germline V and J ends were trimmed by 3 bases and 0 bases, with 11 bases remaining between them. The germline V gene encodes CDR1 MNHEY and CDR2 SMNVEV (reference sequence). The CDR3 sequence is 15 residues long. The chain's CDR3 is CASSFYPGLNTEAFF. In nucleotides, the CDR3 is TGTGCCAGCAGTTTCTACCCCGGGTTGAACACTGAAGCTTTCTTT.

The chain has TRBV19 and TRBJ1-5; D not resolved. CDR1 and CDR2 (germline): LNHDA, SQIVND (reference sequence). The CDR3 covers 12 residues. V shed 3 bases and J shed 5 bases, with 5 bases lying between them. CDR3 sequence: CASSMPYQPQHF. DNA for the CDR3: TGTGCCAGTAGTATGCCGTATCAGCCCCAGCATTTT. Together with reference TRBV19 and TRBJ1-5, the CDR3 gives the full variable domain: DGGITQSPKYLFRKEGQNVTLSCEQNLNHDAMYWYRQDPGQGLRLIYYSQIVNDFQKGDIAEGYSVSREKKESFPLTVTSAQKNPTAFYLCASSMPYQPQHFGDGTRLSIL.

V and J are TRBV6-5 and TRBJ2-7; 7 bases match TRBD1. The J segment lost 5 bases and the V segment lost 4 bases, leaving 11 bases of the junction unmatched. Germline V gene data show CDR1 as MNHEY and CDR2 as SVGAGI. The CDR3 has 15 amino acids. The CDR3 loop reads CASSFTVDRVHEQYF. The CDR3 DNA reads TGTGCCAGCAGTTTCACGGTAGACAGGGTCCACGAGCAGTACTTC.

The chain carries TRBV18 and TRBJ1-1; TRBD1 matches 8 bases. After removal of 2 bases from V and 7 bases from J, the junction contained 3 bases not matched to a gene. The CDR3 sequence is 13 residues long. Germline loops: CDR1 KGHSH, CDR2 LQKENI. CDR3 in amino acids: CASSPGQGREAFF. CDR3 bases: TGTGCCAGCTCACCAGGACAGGGTCGTGAAGCTTTCTTT.

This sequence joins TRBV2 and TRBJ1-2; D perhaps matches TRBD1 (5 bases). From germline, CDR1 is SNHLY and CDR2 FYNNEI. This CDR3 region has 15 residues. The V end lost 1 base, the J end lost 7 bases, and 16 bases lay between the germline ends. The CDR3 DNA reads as TGTGCCAGCAGTGAAGTGGGCAGTGGGACGGGTGGCTACACCTTC. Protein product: CASSEVGSGTGGYTF. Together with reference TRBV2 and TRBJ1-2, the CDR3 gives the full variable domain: EPEVTQTPSHQVTQMGQEVILRCVPISNHLYFYWYRQILGQKVEFLVSFYNNEISEKSEIFDDQFSVERPDGSNFTLKIRSTKLEDSAMYFCASSEVGSGTGGYTFGSGTRLTVV.

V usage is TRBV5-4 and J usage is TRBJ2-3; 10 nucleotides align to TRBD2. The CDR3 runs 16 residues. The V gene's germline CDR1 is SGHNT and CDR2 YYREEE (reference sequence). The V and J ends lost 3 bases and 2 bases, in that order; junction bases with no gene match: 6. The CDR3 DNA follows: TGTGCCAGCAGCTCCCTACTAGCGGGGATCACAGATACGCAGTATTTT. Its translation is CASSSLLAGITDTQYF.

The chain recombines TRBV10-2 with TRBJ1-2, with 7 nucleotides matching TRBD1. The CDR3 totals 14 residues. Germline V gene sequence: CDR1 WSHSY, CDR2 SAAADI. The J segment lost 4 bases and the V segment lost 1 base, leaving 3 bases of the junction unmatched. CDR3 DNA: TGCGCCAGCAGTGAGTTAGGGGGCGGCTATGGCTACACCTTC. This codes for CASSELGGGYGYTF.

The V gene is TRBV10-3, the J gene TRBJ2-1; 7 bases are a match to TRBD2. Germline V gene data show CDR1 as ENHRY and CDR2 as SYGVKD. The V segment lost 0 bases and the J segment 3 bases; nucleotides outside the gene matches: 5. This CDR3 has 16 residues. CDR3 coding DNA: TGTGCCATCAGTGAGTCGGACGGGGGGAACTACAATGAGCAGTTCTTC. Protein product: CAISESDGGNYNEQFF.

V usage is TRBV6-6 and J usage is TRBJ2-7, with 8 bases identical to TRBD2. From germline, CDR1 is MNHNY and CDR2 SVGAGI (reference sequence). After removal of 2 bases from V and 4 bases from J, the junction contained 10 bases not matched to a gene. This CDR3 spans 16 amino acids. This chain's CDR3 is CASSYVGLAGRYEQYF. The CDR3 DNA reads TGTGCCAGCAGTTACGTAGGGCTAGCGGGCCGGTACGAGCAGTACTTC.

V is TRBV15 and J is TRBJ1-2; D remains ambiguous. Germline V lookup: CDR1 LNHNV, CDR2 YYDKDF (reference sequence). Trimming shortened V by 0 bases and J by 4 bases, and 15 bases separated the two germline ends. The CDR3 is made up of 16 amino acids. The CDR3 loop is CATSRDKGSRGYGYTF. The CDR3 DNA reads TGTGCCACCAGCAGAGATAAGGGCAGTCGAGGCTATGGCTACACCTTC.

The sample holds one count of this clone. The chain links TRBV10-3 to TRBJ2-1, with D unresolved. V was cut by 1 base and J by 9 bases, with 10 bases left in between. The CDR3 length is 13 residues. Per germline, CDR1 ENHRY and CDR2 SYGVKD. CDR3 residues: CAISEYPPAEQFF. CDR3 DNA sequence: TGTGCCATCAGTGAGTACCCGCCCGCTGAGCAGTTCTTC.

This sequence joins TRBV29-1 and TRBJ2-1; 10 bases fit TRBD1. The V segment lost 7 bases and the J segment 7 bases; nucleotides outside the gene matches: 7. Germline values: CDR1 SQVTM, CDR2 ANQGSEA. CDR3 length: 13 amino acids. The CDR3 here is CSGLTGGANEQFF. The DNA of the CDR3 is TGCAGCGGCCTGACAGGGGGCGCTAATGAGCAGTTCTTC.

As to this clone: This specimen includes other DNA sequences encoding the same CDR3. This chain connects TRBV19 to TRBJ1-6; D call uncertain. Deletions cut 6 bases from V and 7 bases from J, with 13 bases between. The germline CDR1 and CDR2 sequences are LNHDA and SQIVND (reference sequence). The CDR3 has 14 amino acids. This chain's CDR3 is CASSITGVNSPLHF. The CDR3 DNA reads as TGTGCCAGTAGCATAACCGGGGTAAATTCACCCCTCCACTTT.

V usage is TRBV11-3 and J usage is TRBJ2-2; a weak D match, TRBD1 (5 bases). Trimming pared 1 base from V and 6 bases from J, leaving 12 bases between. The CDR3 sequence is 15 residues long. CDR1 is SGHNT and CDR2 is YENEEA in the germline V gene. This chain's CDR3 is CASSLGQGEAGELFF. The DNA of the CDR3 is TGTGCCAGCAGCTTAGGTCAGGGTGAAGCCGGGGAGCTGTTTTTT. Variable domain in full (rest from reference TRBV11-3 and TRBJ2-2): EAGVVQSPRYKIIEKKQPVAFWCNPISGHNTLYWYLQNLGQGPELLIRYENEEAVDDSQLPKDRFSAERLKGVDSTLKIQPAELGDSAVYLCASSLGQGEAGELFFGEGSRLTVL.

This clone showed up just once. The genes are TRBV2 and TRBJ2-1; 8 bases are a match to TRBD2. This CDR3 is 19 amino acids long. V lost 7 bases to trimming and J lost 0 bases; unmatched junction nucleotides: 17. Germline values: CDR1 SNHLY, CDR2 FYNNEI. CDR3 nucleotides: TGTGCCAGCAATCCGGGAGGGCGGGGTCACGTCAGCTCCTACAATGAGCAGTTCTTC. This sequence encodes CASNPGGRGHVSSYNEQFF.